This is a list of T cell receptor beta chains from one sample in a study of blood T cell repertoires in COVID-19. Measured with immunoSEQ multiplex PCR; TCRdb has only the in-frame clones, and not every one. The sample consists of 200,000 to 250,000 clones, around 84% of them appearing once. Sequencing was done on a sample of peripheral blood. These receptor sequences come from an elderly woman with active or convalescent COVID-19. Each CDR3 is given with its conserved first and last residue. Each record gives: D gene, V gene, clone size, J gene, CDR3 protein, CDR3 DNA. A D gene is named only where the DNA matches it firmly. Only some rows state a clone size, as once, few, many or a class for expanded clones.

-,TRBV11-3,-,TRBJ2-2,CASSFPWGNTGELFF,TGTGCCAGCAGCTTCCCTTGGGGCAACACCGGGGAGCTGTTTTTT
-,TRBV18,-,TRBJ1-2,CASSSGKAGYTF,TGTGCCAGCTCATCAGGGAAAGCTGGCTACACCTTC
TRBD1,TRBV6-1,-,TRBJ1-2,CASSEEELKGKGQGMRYGYTF,TGTGCCAGCAGTGAAGAAGAATTAAAAGGAAAGGGACAGGGGATGCGCTATGGCTACACCTTC
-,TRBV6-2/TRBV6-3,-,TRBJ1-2,CASSYRGQGGFGYTF,TGTGCCAGCAGTTACCGTGGTCAGGGCGGCTTTGGCTACACCTTC
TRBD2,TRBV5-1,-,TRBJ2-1,CASRREAGGEQFF,TGCGCCAGCAGGCGGGAGGCCGGGGGTGAGCAGTTCTTC
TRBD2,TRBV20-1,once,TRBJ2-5,CSASPGTSGAQETQYF,TGCAGTGCTAGTCCTGGGACTAGCGGGGCCCAAGAGACCCAGTACTTC
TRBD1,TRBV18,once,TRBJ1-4,CASSPDRFNEKLFF,TGTGCCAGCTCACCGGACAGGTTTAATGAAAAACTGTTTTTT
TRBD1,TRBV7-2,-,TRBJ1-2,CASSLRGQGYGYTF,TGTGCCAGCAGCTTACGCGGACAGGGCTATGGCTACACCTTC
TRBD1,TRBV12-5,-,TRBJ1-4,CASAPDRGGKKLFF,TGTGCTAGTGCCCCGGACAGGGGTGGGAAAAAACTGTTTTTT
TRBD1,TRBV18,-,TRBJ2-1,CASSHGQGTYNEQFF,TGTGCCAGCTCACACGGACAGGGGACATACAATGAGCAGTTCTTC
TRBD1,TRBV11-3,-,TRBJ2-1,CASSSSGTDYNEQFF,TGTGCCAGCAGCTCCTCCGGGACAGATTACAATGAGCAGTTCTTC
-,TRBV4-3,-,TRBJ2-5,CASSQILGETQYF,TGCGCCAGCAGCCAAATACTTGGAGAGACCCAGTACTTC
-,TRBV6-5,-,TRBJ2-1,CASSPGGLAYNEQFF,TGTGCCAGCAGTCCCGGAGGCTTAGCGTACAATGAGCAGTTCTTC
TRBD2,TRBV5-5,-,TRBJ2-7,CASSLRLAANYEQYF,TGTGCCAGCAGCCTAAGACTAGCGGCTAACTACGAGCAGTACTTC
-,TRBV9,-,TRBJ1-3,CASSVGDSSGNTIYF,TGTGCCAGCAGCGTAGGAGACAGCTCTGGAAACACCATATATTTT
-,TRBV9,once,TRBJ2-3,CASSVGGVATDTQYF,TGTGCCAGCAGCGTAGGCGGGGTGGCTACAGATACGCAGTATTTT
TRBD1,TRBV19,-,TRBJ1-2,CASSILGTGRNISYTF,TGTGCCAGTAGTATCCTCGGGACAGGGAGGAATATAAGCTACACCTTC
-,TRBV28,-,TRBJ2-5,CASSSYTARVASQETQYF,TGTGCCAGCAGTTCTTATACCGCCAGGGTGGCGTCCCAAGAGACCCAGTACTTC
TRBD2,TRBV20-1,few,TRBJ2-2,CSASDPGLAGFGELFF,TGCAGTGCTAGTGACCCGGGACTAGCGGGGTTCGGGGAGCTGTTTTTT
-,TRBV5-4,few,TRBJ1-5,CASSIGSDSQPQHF,TGTGCCAGCAGCATAGGAAGCGACAGTCAGCCCCAGCATTTT
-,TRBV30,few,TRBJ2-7,CAWSLLRGEQYF,TGTGCCTGGAGCCTTCTACGGGGTGAGCAGTACTTC
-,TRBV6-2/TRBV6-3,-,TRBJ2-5,CASSNRDWEYQETQYF,TGTGCCAGCAGTAACCGGGACTGGGAGTACCAAGAGACCCAGTACTTC
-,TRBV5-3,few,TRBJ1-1,CARSLNRKAFF,TGTGCCAGAAGCTTAAACAGGAAAGCTTTCTTT
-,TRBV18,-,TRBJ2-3,CASSPPIEGSTDTQYF,TGTGCCAGCTCACCACCTATAGAGGGAAGCACAGATACGCAGTATTTT
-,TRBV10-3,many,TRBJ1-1,CAISESQRSEAFF,TGTGCCATCAGTGAGTCCCAAAGGAGTGAAGCTTTCTTT
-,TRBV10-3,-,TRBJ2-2,CAISDRGANTGELFF,TGTGCCATCAGTGACAGGGGGGCGAACACCGGGGAGCTGTTTTTT
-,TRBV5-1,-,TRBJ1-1,CASSLVQEDTEAFF,TGCGCCAGCAGCTTGGTTCAGGAAGACACTGAAGCTTTCTTT
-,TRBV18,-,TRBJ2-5,CASSSGVQETQYF,TGTGCCAGCTCATCAGGGGTCCAAGAGACCCAGTACTTC
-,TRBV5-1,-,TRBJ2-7,CASSYGLPNAYEQYF,TGCGCCAGCAGCTACGGACTTCCGAATGCGTACGAGCAGTACTTC